This is a list of T cell receptor beta chains from one sample in a study of a mutant IDH1 vaccine in newly diagnosed glioma. Sequencing used immunoSEQ multiplex PCR; TCRdb keeps in-frame clones, though not all of them. Of about 32,000 clones listed, 65% to 85% are singletons. Their target antigens are unknown. Sequenced material: PBMCs, taken from a glioma patient whose treatment included an IDH1 peptide vaccine. Source of these receptors: a woman in her twenties or thirties with glioma. Some clones in this sample may be carry-over from other donors' samples. Each CDR3 is given with its conserved first and last residue. The order of the fields is V gene, D gene, clone size, CDR3 length, J gene, CDR3 DNA, CDR3 protein. The D gene is left open where the match is weak. A clone size is listed for some rows: how often the clone was seen (once, few, many), or a class if it is expanded.

TRBV6-6,NA,NA,15,TRBJ1-3,TGTGCCAGTGGAGAGGGGCTGCCGTCTGGAAACACCATATATTTT,CASGEGLPSGNTIYF
TRBV7-9,NA,NA,14,TRBJ2-5,TGTGCCAGCAGCTTTGGCTCCGGGTTGGAGACCCAGTACTTC,CASSFGSGLETQYF
TRBV5-4,TRBD1,NA,14,TRBJ1-4,TGTGCCAGCAGTTTGAGGGGGCTTGGCGAAAAACTGTTTTTT,CASSLRGLGEKLFF
TRBV29-1,NA,NA,15,TRBJ2-6,TGCAGCGTTGTAGACCCAGGGTATGGGGCCAACGTCCTGACTTTC,CSVVDPGYGANVLTF
TRBV2,TRBD1,NA,14,TRBJ2-7,TGTGCCAGCAGACGGACAGGGGAATTTCACGAGCAGTACTTC,CASRRTGEFHEQYF
TRBV7-6,NA,NA,15,TRBJ1-1,TGTGCCAGCAGCTTAGGAGCCGCTATGAACACTGAAGCTTTCTTT,CASSLGAAMNTEAFF
TRBV6-6,TRBD2,NA,16,TRBJ2-1,TGTGCCAGCAGAGGCCTGGGACTAGCCTCTTACAATGAGCAGTTCTTC,CASRGLGLASYNEQFF
TRBV6-5,TRBD2,NA,14,TRBJ2-1,TGTGCCAGCAGCCTTAGCGGGGGAACAAGTGAGCAGTTCTTC,CASSLSGGTSEQFF
TRBV19,NA,NA,13,TRBJ2-2,TGTGCCAGTAGTAAATCTTGGGCCGGGGAGCTGTTTTTT,CASSKSWAGELFF
TRBV18,NA,NA,14,TRBJ2-7,TGTGCCAGCTCTAGCTTGCCTGGGGCCTACGAGCAGTACTTC,CASSSLPGAYEQYF
TRBV30,NA,few,15,TRBJ1-1,TGTGCCTGGAGTGAACTCTTGCCGACTCGCAAGGGAGCTTTCTTT,CAWSELLPTRKGAFF
TRBV4-1,TRBD1,few,14,TRBJ1-2,TGCGCCAGCAGCCAAGATACAGGGGACTATGGCTACACCTTC,CASSQDTGDYGYTF
TRBV30,TRBD1,NA,15,TRBJ1-5,TGTGCCTGTGCCACCGGGACAGGGGGTGGTCAGCCCCAGCATTTT,CACATGTGGGQPQHF
TRBV5-4,NA,once,12,TRBJ2-2,TGTGCCAGCAGCACCAACACCGGGGAGCTGTTTTTT,CASSTNTGELFF
TRBV18,NA,NA,12,TRBJ2-7,TGTGCCAGCTCACCACAGTCCTACGAGCAGTACTTC,CASSPQSYEQYF
TRBV13,NA,NA,15,TRBJ2-7,TGTGCCAGCAGCTTAACAGGAGGGACCAGCTACGAGCAGTACTTC,CASSLTGGTSYEQYF
TRBV28,NA,NA,13,TRBJ2-5,TGTGCCACCTTAGCCGGGACGAAAGAGACCCAGTACTTC,CATLAGTKETQYF
TRBV7-6,NA,NA,15,TRBJ1-1,TGTGCCAGCAGCTTCGCCCAGGAGGTGGGCCCTGAAGCTTTCTTT,CASSFAQEVGPEAFF
TRBV7-9,NA,NA,11,TRBJ2-3,TGTGCCAGCAGTGGGAGACATACGCAGTATTTT,CASSGRHTQYF
TRBV7-9,NA,once,12,TRBJ1-2,TGTGCCAGCAGCACCGAACCGGAGGGCTACACCTTC,CASSTEPEGYTF
TRBV15,TRBD1,once,18,TRBJ1-2,TGTGCCACCAGCAGAGGCGGATCTACAGGGGGCAGGGTCTATGGCTACACCTTC,CATSRGGSTGGRVYGYTF
TRBV5-1,NA,NA,13,TRBJ1-1,TGCGCCAGCAGCCCTAAAGCTAACACTGAAGCTTTCTTT,CASSPKANTEAFF
TRBV7-3,TRBD2,NA,14,TRBJ2-3,TGTGCCAGCAGCCCTAGCGGTAGTAGGAATACGCAGTATTTT,CASSPSGSRNTQYF
TRBV4-1,NA,NA,15,TRBJ2-5,TGCGCCAGCAGCCAAGGAAGACAGTACCAAGAGACCCAGTACTTC,CASSQGRQYQETQYF
TRBV30,NA,NA,12,TRBJ2-7,TGTGCCTGGAGTGTAGACCAATACGAGCAGTACTTC,CAWSVDQYEQYF
TRBV12-5,TRBD2,once,11,TRBJ2-1,TGTGCTTTGGGAGGGCGGAATGAGCAGTTCTTC,CALGGRNEQFF
TRBV6-1,TRBD1,NA,15,TRBJ2-7,TGTGCCAGCAGTGAAAGGGGGACAGGAGCCTACGAGCAGTACTTC,CASSERGTGAYEQYF
TRBV10-1,TRBD1,NA,12,TRBJ2-1,TGCGCCAGGGACAGGGGGGTCAATGAGCAGTTCTTC,CARDRGVNEQFF
TRBV21-1,NA,NA,16,TRBJ2-3,TGTGCCAGCAGCACGGGCGCCGGAAAGGATGCAGATACGCAGTATTTT,CASSTGAGKDADTQYF
TRBV6-5,TRBD1,few,13,TRBJ1-1,TGTGCCAGCAGGAAGGACAGGGGGACTGAAGCTTTCTTT,CASRKDRGTEAFF
TRBV6-6,NA,NA,15,TRBJ1-1,TGTGCCAGCAGTTACACCGGACAACTGAACACTGAAGCTTTCTTT,CASSYTGQLNTEAFF
TRBV5-4,NA,NA,14,TRBJ2-7,TGTGCCAGCAGCCCGGACAAGAGCTCCTACGAGCAGTACTTC,CASSPDKSSYEQYF
TRBV25-1,TRBD1,few,15,TRBJ1-1,TGTGCCAGCAGTGATCTTGGACAGGGCGTCACTGAAGCTTTCTTT,CASSDLGQGVTEAFF
TRBV6-1,NA,medium-sized,14,TRBJ1-1,TGTGCCCTCACAAGAGGGCACCTGAACACTGAAGCTTTCTTT,CALTRGHLNTEAFF
TRBV5-6,NA,few,15,TRBJ1-1,TGTGCCAGCACCCTCCCCAGGGGCCCGAACACTGAAGCTTTCTTT,CASTLPRGPNTEAFF
TRBV5-6,NA,few,11,TRBJ2-7,TGTGCCAGCAGCTCTTTTACCGAGCAGTACTTC,CASSSFTEQYF
TRBV30,TRBD1,NA,13,TRBJ2-7,TGTGCCTGGACGGGACAGGGTTTGTACGAGCAGTACTTC,CAWTGQGLYEQYF
TRBV2,TRBD2,once,15,TRBJ2-1,TGTGCCAGCAGCGCGGGACTAGCGGGAGGTGTTGAGCAGTTCTTC,CASSAGLAGGVEQFF
TRBV5-5,NA,few,14,TRBJ2-7,TGTGCCAGCAGCTTAATACAGGGATCGTACGAGCAGTACTTC,CASSLIQGSYEQYF
TRBV25-1,NA,NA,13,TRBJ2-7,TGTGCCAGCAGAGATCAACAAGCCTACGAGCAGTACTTC,CASRDQQAYEQYF
TRBV6-1,NA,once,13,TRBJ1-5,TGTGCCAGCAGTGAATTCCCCAGCCAGCCCCAGCATTTT,CASSEFPSQPQHF
TRBV19,NA,NA,14,TRBJ1-1,TGTGCCAGTAGTATGACAATATCTAACACTGAAGCTTTCTTT,CASSMTISNTEAFF
TRBV6-5,NA,NA,14,TRBJ1-4,TGTGCCAGCAGTTACCGGGGGGCGGACGAAAAACTGTTTTTT,CASSYRGADEKLFF
TRBV9,TRBD2,NA,17,TRBJ2-2,TGTGCCAGCAGCGTAGCTACGGGGGGTTCCGGGGCCGGGGAGCTGTTTTTT,CASSVATGGSGAGELFF
TRBV27,NA,once,18,TRBJ2-3,TGTGCCAGCAGTCCCTCTCAGCGTTCCTGGACCGGCACAGATACGCAGTATTTT,CASSPSQRSWTGTDTQYF
TRBV2,NA,NA,16,TRBJ2-7,TGTGCCAGCGCCCAGGCTGCTAGCTTAGGCTCCTACGAGCAGTACTTC,CASAQAASLGSYEQYF
TRBV5-1,NA,NA,15,TRBJ2-7,TGCGCCAGCAGCTCTTCCGGGACTCCCGCCTACGAGCAGTACTTC,CASSSSGTPAYEQYF